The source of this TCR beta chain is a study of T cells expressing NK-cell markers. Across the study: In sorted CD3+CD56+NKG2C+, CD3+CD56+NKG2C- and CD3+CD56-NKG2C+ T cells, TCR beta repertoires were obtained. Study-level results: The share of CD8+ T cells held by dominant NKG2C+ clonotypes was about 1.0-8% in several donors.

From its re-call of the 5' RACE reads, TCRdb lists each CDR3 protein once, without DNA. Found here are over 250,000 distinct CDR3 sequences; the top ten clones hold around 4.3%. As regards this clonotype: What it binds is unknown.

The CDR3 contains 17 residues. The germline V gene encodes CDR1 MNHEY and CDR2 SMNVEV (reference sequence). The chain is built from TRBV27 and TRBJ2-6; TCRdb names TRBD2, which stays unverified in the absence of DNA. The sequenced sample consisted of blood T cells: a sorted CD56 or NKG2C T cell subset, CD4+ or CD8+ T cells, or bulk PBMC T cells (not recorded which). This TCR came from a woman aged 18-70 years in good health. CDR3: CASSRTSGSLGANVLTF.